This record concerns one TCR beta chain sequence. Its antigen is not known. The data are from a study of cytomegalovirus exposure and HLA in healthy donors. Study observations and caveats: Confirmation was obtained in vitro that a few CMV-associated chains are specific for CMV antigens.

The PCR contained 60 Vbeta and 13 Jbeta primers. Measured with immunoSEQ multiplex PCR; TCRdb has only the in-frame clones, and not every one. The data hold approximately 150,000 clones, with roughly 80% observed a single time. Trimming removed 4 bases from V and 4 bases from J, with 8 bases in between. The CDR3 contains 12 residues. Germline V CDR1 and CDR2: SGHDT, YYEEEE. Sample: PBMCs. This TCR derives from a man aged 40-49 years in good health and CMV-seropositive. The J gene is TRBJ1-1, the V gene TRBV5-6; D gene uncertain. The CDR3 loop is CASSTEGTEAFF. The DNA of the CDR3 is TGTGCCAGCAGCACTGAGGGCACTGAAGCTTTCTTT.